This T cell receptor (beta chain) was identified in a study of spatial heterogeneity in lung cancer. Study-level background: TCR and UMI combinations that were unique each appeared, on average, more than ten times in raw reads.

Study-level results: Circulating ubiquitous expanded tumor TCRs were observed more frequently at resection than at follow-up.

The time point is: sample taken at primary tumor resection. Material for sequencing was whole RNA from tumor, nontumor lung or frozen PBMC, left unsorted. Every molecule of TCR cDNA had its own unique molecular identifier. One entry per CDR3 protein results from TCRdb running MiXCR on the 5' RACE reads. This sample carries over 45,000 distinct CDR3 sequences, about 5.8% of them seen once, and the ten largest clones take roughly 11%. Germline loops: CDR1 SGHTA, CDR2 FQGNSA. V lost 1 base and J 4 bases, leaving 10 bases between the germline ends. The CDR3 consists of 14 residues. This clonotype was found many times. Its cognate antigen is unknown.

This sequence originates from a male donor with early-stage non-small cell lung cancer. The chain employs TRBV7-2 and TRBJ1-2; tentative D call: TRBD1 (5 bases). This specimen was PBMCs, taken at surgery. CDR3 bases: TGTGCCAGCAGCTTAGATGGGCAGGGCTATGGCTACACCTTC. Its protein is CASSLDGQGYGYTF.